What follows describes a single T cell receptor (beta chain). Its target is unknown. The read terminates 3 residues before the CDR3 end, so the remaining end is supplied by the germline J gene. The protocol was immunoSEQ multiplex PCR, while the TCRdb copy is restricted to in-frame clones and leaves out a portion. The profile covers roughly 33,000 clones, none occurring a single time. Per germline, CDR1 MNHNS and CDR2 SASEGT. The CDR3 covers 17 residues. The ends lost 2 bases at V and 5 bases at J; junction bases unmatched: 9. This entry is derived from a study of T cell clonality in common variable immunodeficiency. Study outcomes and limitations: Fewer deletions and N-nucleotide insertions were reportedly seen in common variable immunodeficiency TCR beta sequences. Repertoire-complication correlations in CVID were limited by patient heterogeneity. Compared with healthy controls, CVID subjects showed increased TCRbeta clonality, mostly in about a third.

Sequenced material: peripheral blood mononuclear cells. The TCR was taken from a human donor with common variable immunodeficiency. The chain has TRBV6-1 and TRBJ1-1, with TRBD1 identical over 12 bases. This chain's CDR3 is CASSESLGQGARTEAFF. CDR3 DNA, as far as it was read: TGTGCCAGCAGTGAATCCCTGGGACAGGGGGCTAGGACTGAA.